These T cell receptor beta chains were read from a single sample in a study of shared clonotypes between healthy human individuals. Sequencing was performed with immunoSEQ multiplex PCR; in TCRdb, only in-frame clones are kept and a portion is missing. The sample lists approximately 1,500,000 clones, roughly 95% occurring once. The sample taken for sequencing was naive CD4+ T cells sorted from blood. The source is a man younger than 40 in good health. The CDR3 runs from the conserved cysteine through the conserved F or W. Fields, in order: V gene, D gene, J gene, clone size, CDR3 DNA, CDR3 protein. A D gene is named only where the DNA matches it firmly. A clone size is listed for some rows: how often the clone was seen (once, few, many), or a class if it is expanded.

>TRBV6-1|TRBD1|TRBJ1-5|-
TGTGCCAGCACTGGCAGGGGGAATCAGCCCCAGCATTTT
CASTGRGNQPQHF
>TRBV28|-|TRBJ1-4|-
TGTGCCAGCAGTCGCGCGGGTTATGAAAAACTGTTTTTT
CASSRAGYEKLFF
>TRBV19|-|TRBJ1-1|-
TGTGCCAGTAGTATCCTCGGGGGTGGGGGCACTGAAGCTTTCTTT
CASSILGGGGTEAFF
>TRBV5-1|-|TRBJ2-2|once
TGCGCCAGCAGCTTAGGAGTATACACCGGGGAGCTGTTTTTT
CASSLGVYTGELFF
>TRBV7-2|-|TRBJ2-2|once
TGTGCCAGCAGCTTATGGGCGGGATCAAGGAAGCTGTTTTTT
CASSLWAGSRKLFF
>TRBV2|TRBD2|TRBJ2-1|-
TGTGCCAGCAGTATCGGACTAGCGGGGGACAATGAGCAGTTCTTC
CASSIGLAGDNEQFF
>TRBV2|-|TRBJ2-7|-
TGTGCCAGCGGGGCGGAGAGTTACGAGCAGTACTTC
CASGAESYEQYF
>TRBV2|TRBD1|TRBJ1-2|once
TGTGCCAGCAGTGGGGACAGTTATGGCTACACCTTC
CASSGDSYGYTF
>TRBV19|-|TRBJ2-1|-
TGTGCCAGTAGTATCAATATCTACAATGAGCAGTTCTTC
CASSINIYNEQFF
>TRBV2|-|TRBJ2-7|-
TGTGCCAGCACCGAACCCGGACATACGGGCGAGCAGTACTTC
CASTEPGHTGEQYF
>TRBV7-7|TRBD2|TRBJ2-3|-
TGTGCCAGCAGCCCAGGGACTAGCGGGACGAATACGCAGTATTTT
CASSPGTSGTNTQYF
>TRBV11-2|-|TRBJ1-2|once
TGTGCCAGCAGCCCCAGGTGGAGGCAGTATGGCTACACCTTC
CASSPRWRQYGYTF
>TRBV28|-|TRBJ1-5|-
TGTGCCAGCAGTGGGGACAAATATAGCAATCAGCCCCAGCATTTT
CASSGDKYSNQPQHF
>TRBV7-6|-|TRBJ2-3|-
TGTGCCAGCAGCCTCAAGGGTGGCAGGGGCACAGATACGCAGTATTTT
CASSLKGGRGTDTQYF
>TRBV11-2|-|TRBJ2-7|-
TGTGCCAGCAGTCCGGGACTGATCTACGAGCAGTACTTC
CASSPGLIYEQYF
>TRBV7-9|-|TRBJ2-1|-
TGTGCCAGCAGCTTCATTTTTCGTTTAGCAGACAATGAGCAGTTCTTC
CASSFIFRLADNEQFF
>TRBV9|TRBD2|TRBJ2-7|-
TGTGCCAGCAGCCGGACTAGCGGGAGTTCTTACGAGCAGTACTTC
CASSRTSGSSYEQYF
>TRBV2|-|TRBJ2-1|-
TGTGCCAGCATGAGGTCTAGCAGGTACAATGAGCAGTTCTTC
CASMRSSRYNEQFF
>TRBV9|-|TRBJ1-3|-
TGTGCCAGCAGCGCCTCTTGGGGAAACACCATATATTTT
CASSASWGNTIYF
>TRBV15|TRBD2|TRBJ2-7|-
TGTGCCACCAGCAGAGGCCTAGCGGGAGGCTACGAGCAGTACTTC
CATSRGLAGGYEQYF
>TRBV6-5|-|TRBJ2-5|-
TGTGCCAGCAGTTACCGGACACAAGAGACCCAGTACTTC
CASSYRTQETQYF
>TRBV7-7|-|TRBJ2-2|-
TGTGCCAGCAGCTCCCGTAAAAACTCCGGGGAGCTGTTTTTT
CASSSRKNSGELFF
>TRBV5-1|-|TRBJ1-5|-
TGCGCCAGCAGCTTGGGACCGTTTGAGGCAGCCAATCAGCCCCAGCATTTT
CASSLGPFEAANQPQHF
>TRBV29-1|-|TRBJ2-7|once
TGCAGCGCTCAGGACAGCCGGAGCTCCTACGAGCAGTACTTC
CSAQDSRSSYEQYF
>TRBV6-1|-|TRBJ1-2|-
TGTGCCAGCTTTGGGGGGGACTATGGCTACACCTTC
CASFGGDYGYTF
>TRBV6-5|TRBD2|TRBJ2-1|-
TGTGCCAGCAGCCTACGGTGGGGAGGGTTCGATGAGCAGTTCTTC
CASSLRWGGFDEQFF
>TRBV6-6|TRBD2|TRBJ2-5|once
TGTGCCAGCAGTTCCCGAAGCGGGAGACGGGAGACCCAGTACTTC
CASSSRSGRRETQYF
>TRBV20-1|-|TRBJ2-5|-
TGCAGTGCTAGCCTACAAGAGACCCAGTACTTC
CSASLQETQYF
>TRBV7-9|TRBD2|TRBJ2-1|-
TGTGCCAGCAGCCCCGTAGCGGGGAGCTCCTACAATGAGCAGTTCTTC
CASSPVAGSSYNEQFF